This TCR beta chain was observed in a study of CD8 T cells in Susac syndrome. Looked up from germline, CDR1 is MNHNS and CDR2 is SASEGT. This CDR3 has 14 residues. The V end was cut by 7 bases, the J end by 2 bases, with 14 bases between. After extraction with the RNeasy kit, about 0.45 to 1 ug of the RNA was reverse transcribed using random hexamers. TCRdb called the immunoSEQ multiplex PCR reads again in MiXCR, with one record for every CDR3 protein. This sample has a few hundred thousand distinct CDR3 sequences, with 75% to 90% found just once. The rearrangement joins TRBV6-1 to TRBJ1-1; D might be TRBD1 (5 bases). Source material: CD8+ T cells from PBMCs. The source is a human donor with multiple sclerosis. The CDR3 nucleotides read TGTGCCAGCAATTACGCCGGGACTAACACTGAAGCTTTCTTT. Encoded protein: CASNYAGTNTEAFF.